The present T cell receptor beta chain was sequenced within a study of T cells in Graves' hyperthyroidism and ophthalmopathy. Study-wide findings and caveats: Blood also held most thyroid clonotypes expanded beyond 0.001. Stable hyperthyroidism and ophthalmopathy were separated using 13 V-J signatures.

This clonotype has ten or more counts. As yet, its antigen is unknown. Germline lookup yields CDR1 MNHEY and CDR2 SVGEGT. This CDR3 contains 15 residues. V was trimmed by 7 bases and J by 3 bases, leaving 13 bases between them. Amplification of TCR beta CDR3 regions used RNA as the template. A set of HTBI primers served as the primers for a first-round RT-PCR of the TCR CDR3. One entry per CDR3 protein, called by TCRdb with MiXCR from the multiplex PCR reads. The sample has 600,000 to 850,000 distinct CDR3 sequences, approximately 19% seen once. Patients having uncontrolled infection, another autoimmune disease, pregnancy or lactation were not included. Blood from later-ophthalmopathy patients was taken at first hyperthyroidism diagnosis.

This chain connects TRBV6-2 or TRBV6-3 to TRBJ1-6, with D unclear. Sample: blood. The TCR originated in a woman between 45 and 65 years old with Graves' hyperthyroidism that later progressed to Graves' ophthalmopathy. The CDR3 spells CASKGEQIYNSPLHF. The CDR3 coding sequence is TGTGCCAGCAAGGGAGAACAGATCTATAATTCACCCCTCCACTTT.